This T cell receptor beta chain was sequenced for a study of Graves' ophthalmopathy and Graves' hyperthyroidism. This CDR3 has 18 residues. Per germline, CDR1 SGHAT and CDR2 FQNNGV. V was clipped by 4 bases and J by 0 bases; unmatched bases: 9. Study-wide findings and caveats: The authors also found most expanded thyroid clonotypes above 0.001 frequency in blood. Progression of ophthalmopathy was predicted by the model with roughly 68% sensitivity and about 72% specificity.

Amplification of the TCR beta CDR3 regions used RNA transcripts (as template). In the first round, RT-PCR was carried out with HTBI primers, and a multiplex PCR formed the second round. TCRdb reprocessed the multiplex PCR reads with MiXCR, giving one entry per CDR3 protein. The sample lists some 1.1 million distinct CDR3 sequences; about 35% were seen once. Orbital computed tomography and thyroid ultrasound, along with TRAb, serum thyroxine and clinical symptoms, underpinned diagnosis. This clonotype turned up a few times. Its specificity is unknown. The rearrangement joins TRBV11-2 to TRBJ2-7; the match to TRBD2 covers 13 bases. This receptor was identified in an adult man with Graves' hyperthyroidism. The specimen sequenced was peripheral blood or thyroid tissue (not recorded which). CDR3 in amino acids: CASSSTSLAGGLSYEQYF. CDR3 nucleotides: TGTGCCAGCAGCTCCACTTCACTAGCGGGAGGGCTCTCCTACGAGCAGTACTTC. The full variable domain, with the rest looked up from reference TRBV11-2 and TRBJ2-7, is EAGVAQSPRYKIIEKRQSVAFWCNPISGHATLYWYQQILGQGPKLLIQFQNNGVVDDSQLPKDRFSAERLKGVDSTLKIQPAKLEDSAVYLCASSSTSLAGGLSYEQYFGPGTRLTVT.